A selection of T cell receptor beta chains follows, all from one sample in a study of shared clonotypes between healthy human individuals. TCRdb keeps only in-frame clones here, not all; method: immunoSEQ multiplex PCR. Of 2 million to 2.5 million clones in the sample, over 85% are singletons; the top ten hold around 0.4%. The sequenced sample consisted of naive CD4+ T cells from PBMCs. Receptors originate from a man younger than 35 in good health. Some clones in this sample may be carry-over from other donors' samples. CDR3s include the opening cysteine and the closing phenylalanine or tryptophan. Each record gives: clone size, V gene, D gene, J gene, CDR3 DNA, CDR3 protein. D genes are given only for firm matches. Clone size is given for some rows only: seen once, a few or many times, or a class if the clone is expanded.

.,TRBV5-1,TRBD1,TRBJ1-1,TGCGCCAGCAGCGGTGAACAGGGGTCGGTTGAAGCTTTCTTT,CASSGEQGSVEAFF
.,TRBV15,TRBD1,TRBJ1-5,TGTGCCACCAGCAGCGACAGGGCCGGGAAGCCCCAGCATTTT,CATSSDRAGKPQHF
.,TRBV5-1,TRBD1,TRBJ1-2,TGCGCCAGCAGCTTGTCCCGGACAGGGGCCTATGGCTACACCTTC,CASSLSRTGAYGYTF
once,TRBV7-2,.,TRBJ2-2,TGTGCCAGCAGCTTGACACCATTTGACGGGGAGCTGTTTTTT,CASSLTPFDGELFF
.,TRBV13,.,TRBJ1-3,TGTGCCAGCAGCCCTAGGGCGAACGGAAACACCATATATTTT,CASSPRANGNTIYF
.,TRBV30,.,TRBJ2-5,TGTGCCTGGAGTTGGTTTACAGGGCTCGTGAGTCACCAAGAGACCCAGTACTTC,CAWSWFTGLVSHQETQYF
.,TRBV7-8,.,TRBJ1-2,TGTGCCAGCAGCCCCCACGGGGGGGCGGAATCCAACTATGGCTACACCTTC,CASSPHGGAESNYGYTF
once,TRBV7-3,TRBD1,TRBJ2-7,TGTGCCAGCAGCATAACAGGGGGCGTCGGCGAGCAGTACTTC,CASSITGGVGEQYF
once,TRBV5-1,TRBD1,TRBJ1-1,TGCGCCAGCAGCTCGACAGGGTTAGCTGAAGCTTTCTTT,CASSSTGLAEAFF
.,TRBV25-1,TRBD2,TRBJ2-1,TGTGCCAGCAGCGCTTTGGGCCTAGCGGGAGTCGGGAATGAGCAGTTCTTC,CASSALGLAGVGNEQFF
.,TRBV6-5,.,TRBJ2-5,TGTGCCAGCAGCACGGGAGTACGAGAGACCCAGTACTTC,CASSTGVRETQYF
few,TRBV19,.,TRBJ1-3,TGTGCCAGTAATCGCGGGAGCTCTGGAAACACCATATATTTT,CASNRGSSGNTIYF
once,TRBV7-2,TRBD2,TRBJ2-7,TGTGCCAGCAGAGAGGGTGCAGCGGGAGTATTCGGCGAGCAGTACTTC,CASREGAAGVFGEQYF
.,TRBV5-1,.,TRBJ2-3,TGCGCCAGCAGCTTACCCCCGGATACGCAGTATTTT,CASSLPPDTQYF
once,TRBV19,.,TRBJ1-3,TGTGCCAGTAGTATTACAGGCTCTGGAAACACCATATATTTT,CASSITGSGNTIYF
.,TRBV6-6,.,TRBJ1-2,TGTGCCAGCAGTCCCCAGGCCCAGGGGTTGAGCTACACCTTC,CASSPQAQGLSYTF